The 12 T cell receptor beta chains in this list originate from one sample, sequenced in a study of response to subunit inactivated influenza vaccine. TCRdb independently ran MiXCR on the RT-PCR reads; one entry per CDR3 protein. The sample records roughly 540,000 distinct CDR3 sequences, approximately 20% being singletons. A further study also used this sample, focusing on T cells expressing NK-cell markers. That report adds: What made the TCR beta cDNA was 5'RACE template switching with UMIs.

The sequenced sample was CD4+ T cells sorted from PBMCs, obtained roughly 12 days after vaccination. These receptors originate from a man aged 45-65 years who received an inactivated influenza vaccine.

This clonotype was observed a few times. The J gene is TRBJ2-7, the V gene TRBV10-3; D not certain. V was pared by 4 bases and J by 0 bases, with 13 bases between. The CDR3 contains 15 residues. Germline V gives CDR1 ENHRY, CDR2 SYGVKD. The CDR3 DNA sequence: TGTGCCATCAGTGTGGGCTATGACACCTCCTACGAGCAGTACTTC. Residues: CAISVGYDTSYEQYF.

The chain uses TRBV20-1 and TRBJ2-3, with TRBD2 matching over 8 bases. Trimming took 3 bases from V and 4 from J; bases not matched to a gene: 6. CDR1 DFQATT and CDR2 SNEGSKA come from the germline V gene (reference sequence). CDR3 length: 14 residues. Here the CDR3 DNA reads TGCAGTGCTAGCTTTAGCGGGATCTCAGATACGCAGTATTTT. This encodes CSASFSGISDTQYF.

This clonotype was found a few times. This chain links TRBV12-3 or TRBV12-4 with TRBJ2-5; D perhaps matches TRBD2 (7 bases). The CDR3 is made up of 14 amino acids. Trimming took off 3 bases at V and 4 bases at J, with 12 bases between the two ends. The CDR3 DNA follows: TGTGCCAGCAGTTTGGGGGGGCGAGGAGAGACCCAGTACTTC. Translated: CASSLGGRGETQYF.

This clonotype has only a few counts. The CDR3 reads CASSLAGGRTEDGYTF. The CDR3 region has the DNA TGTGCCAGCAGTTTAGCGGGCGGAAGGACAGAGGATGGCTACACCTTC. The genes are TRBV12-3 or TRBV12-4 and TRBJ1-2, with D perhaps matching TRBD1 (6 bases). This CDR3 comprises 16 residues. V lost 0 bases and J lost 6, with 17 bases in between.

This clonotype was seen a handful of times. The chain is built from TRBV4-1 and TRBJ1-1; D unresolved. Germline V gene sequence: CDR1 MGHRA, CDR2 YSYEKL. Trimming cost V 4 bases and J 3 bases, with 15 bases left between them. CDR3 length: 15 residues. Here the CDR3 reads CASSPTWSSYTEAFF. The DNA of the CDR3 is TGCGCCAGCAGCCCCACGTGGTCAAGCTACACTGAAGCTTTCTTT.

This rearrangement joins TRBV4-3 to TRBJ2-7; possibly TRBD1 for D (5 bases). From germline, CDR1 is LGHNA and CDR2 YSLEER. V lost 3 bases to trimming and J lost 0 bases, with 12 bases between them. There are 15 residues in the CDR3. CDR3 sequence: CASSQAWGTSYEQYF. Written as DNA, the CDR3 is TGCGCCAGCAGCCAGGCCTGGGGCACCTCCTACGAGCAGTACTTC.

The chain combines TRBV20-1 with TRBJ2-7; 7 bases are shared with TRBD2. The junction had 13 bases not matched to a gene; V was cut back by 2 bases and J by 3 bases. The V gene's germline CDR1 is DFQATT and CDR2 SNEGSKA (reference sequence). The CDR3 totals 16 residues. The CDR3 bases are TGCAGTGCTAGACCGGAACTAGCGTCCCTTAACTACGAGCAGTACTTC. Amino acid sequence: CSARPELASLNYEQYF.

This clonotype was picked up a small number of times. The chain has TRBV7-2 and TRBJ1-2, with a tentative D call TRBD1 (6 bases). CDR3 length: 15 residues. Trimming took 2 bases from V and 1 from J, leaving 11 bases between them. Germline V gives CDR1 SGHTA, CDR2 FQGNSA. CDR3: CASSLYRRGNYGYTF. CDR3 nucleotide sequence: TGTGCCAGCAGCTTATATCGCAGGGGTAACTATGGCTACACCTTC.

This rearrangement joins TRBV10-3 to TRBJ2-5, with D uncertain. The CDR3 loop spans 10 amino acids. The germline CDR1 and CDR2 sequences are ENHRY and SYGVKD. Trimming stripped 10 bases from V and 1 base from J, with 4 bases between. The DNA of the CDR3 is TGTGCCACGGGCCAAGAGACCCAGTACTTC. Amino acid sequence: CATGQETQYF.

This clonotype was counted a few times. V is TRBV4-3 and J is TRBJ1-4, with D possibly being TRBD1 (5 bases). The CDR3 has 16 residues. Germline V gives CDR1 LGHNA, CDR2 YSLEER. Deletions cut 0 bases from V and 1 base from J, with 9 bases between. CDR3 DNA: TGCGCCAGCAGCCAAGATGGGGCAGGAACTAATGAAAAACTGTTTTTT. Residues: CASSQDGAGTNEKLFF.

The gene calls are TRBV10-3 and TRBJ2-1, with D maybe TRBD2 (6 bases). Germline V gene lookup returns CDR1 ENHRY and CDR2 SYGVKD. This CDR3 has 12 amino acids. V gave up 5 bases and J gave up 9 bases, with 11 bases separating them. CDR3 amino acids: CAISPLGGEQFF. The DNA for the CDR3 is TGTGCCATCAGTCCTCTGGGGGGTGAGCAGTTCTTC.

The chain uses TRBV18 and TRBJ2-2, with D hard to call. The CDR3 consists of 13 residues. V was clipped by 6 bases and J by 4 bases, with 9 bases between them. Germline V lookup: CDR1 KGHSH, CDR2 LQKENI. CDR3 sequence reads: CASSQSSTGELFF. CDR3 sequence (DNA): TGTGCCAGCTCCCAAAGTTCCACCGGGGAGCTGTTTTTT.